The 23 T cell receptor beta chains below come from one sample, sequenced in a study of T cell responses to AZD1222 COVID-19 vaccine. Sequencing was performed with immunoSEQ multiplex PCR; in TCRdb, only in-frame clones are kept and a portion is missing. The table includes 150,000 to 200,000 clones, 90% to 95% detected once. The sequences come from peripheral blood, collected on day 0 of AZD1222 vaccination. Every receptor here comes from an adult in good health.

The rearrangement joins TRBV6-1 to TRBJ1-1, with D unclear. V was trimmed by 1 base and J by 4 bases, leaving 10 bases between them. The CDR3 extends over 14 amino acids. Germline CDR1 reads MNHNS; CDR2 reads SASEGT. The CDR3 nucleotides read TGTGCCAGCAGTGAAGGGGCGCTGGGCACTGAAGCTTTCTTT. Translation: CASSEGALGTEAFF.

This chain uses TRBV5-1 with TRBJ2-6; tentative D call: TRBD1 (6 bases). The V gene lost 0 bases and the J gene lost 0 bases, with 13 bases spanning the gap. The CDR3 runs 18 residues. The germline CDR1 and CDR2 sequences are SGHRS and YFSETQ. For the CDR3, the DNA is TGCGCCAGCAGCTTGGCCGGACAGTACCACTCTGGGGCCAACGTCCTGACTTTC. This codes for CASSLAGQYHSGANVLTF.

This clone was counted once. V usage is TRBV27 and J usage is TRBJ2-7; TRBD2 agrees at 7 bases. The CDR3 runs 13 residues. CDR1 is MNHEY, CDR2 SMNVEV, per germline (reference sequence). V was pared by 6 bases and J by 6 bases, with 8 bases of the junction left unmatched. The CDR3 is CASSLAWGGEQYF. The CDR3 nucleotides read TGTGCCAGCAGCCTTGCTTGGGGGGGCGAGCAGTACTTC.

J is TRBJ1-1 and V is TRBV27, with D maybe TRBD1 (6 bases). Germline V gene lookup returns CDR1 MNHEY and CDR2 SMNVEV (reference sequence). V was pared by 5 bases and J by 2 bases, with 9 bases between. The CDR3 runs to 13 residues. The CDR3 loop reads CASSQQGNTEAFF. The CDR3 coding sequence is TGTGCCAGCAGTCAACAGGGAAACACTGAAGCTTTCTTT.

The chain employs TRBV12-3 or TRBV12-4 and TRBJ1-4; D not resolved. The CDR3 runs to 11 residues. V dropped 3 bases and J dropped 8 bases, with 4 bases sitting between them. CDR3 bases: TGTGCCAGCAGTTTTGACGAAAAACTGTTTTTT. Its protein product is CASSFDEKLFF.

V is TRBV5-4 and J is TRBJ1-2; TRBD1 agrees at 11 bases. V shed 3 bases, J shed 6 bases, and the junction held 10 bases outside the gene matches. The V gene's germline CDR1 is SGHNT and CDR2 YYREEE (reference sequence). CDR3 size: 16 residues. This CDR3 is CASSSYPGQGVNGYTF. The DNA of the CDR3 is TGTGCCAGCAGCTCGTATCCGGGACAGGGGGTAAATGGCTACACCTTC.

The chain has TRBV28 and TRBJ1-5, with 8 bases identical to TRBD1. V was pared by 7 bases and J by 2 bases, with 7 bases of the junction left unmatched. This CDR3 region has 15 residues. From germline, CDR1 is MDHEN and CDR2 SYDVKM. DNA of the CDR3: TGTGCCAGCACCGGACAGGGAGGGGGCAATCAGCCCCAGCATTTT. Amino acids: CASTGQGGGNQPQHF.

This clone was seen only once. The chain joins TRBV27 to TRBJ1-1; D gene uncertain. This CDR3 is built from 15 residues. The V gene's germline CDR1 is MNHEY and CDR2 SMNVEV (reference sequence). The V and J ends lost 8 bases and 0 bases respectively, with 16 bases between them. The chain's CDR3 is CASFPYKSLNTEAFF. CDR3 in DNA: TGTGCCAGCTTCCCATATAAAAGTCTGAACACTGAAGCTTTCTTT.

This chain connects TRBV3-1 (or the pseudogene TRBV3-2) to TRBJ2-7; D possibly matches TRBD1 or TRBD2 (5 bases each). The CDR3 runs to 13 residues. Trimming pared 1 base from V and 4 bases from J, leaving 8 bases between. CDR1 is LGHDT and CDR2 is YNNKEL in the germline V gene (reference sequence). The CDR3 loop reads CASSQGEGYEQYF. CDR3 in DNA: TGTGCCAGCAGCCAAGGCGAGGGGTACGAGCAGTACTTC.

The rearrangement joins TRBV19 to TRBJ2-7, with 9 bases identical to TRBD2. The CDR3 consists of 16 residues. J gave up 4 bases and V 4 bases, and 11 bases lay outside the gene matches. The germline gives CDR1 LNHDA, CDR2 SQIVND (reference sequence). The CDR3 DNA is TGTGCCAGTAGTAGGAATAGCGGGAGTCGGAATTACGAGCAGTACTTC. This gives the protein CASSRNSGSRNYEQYF.

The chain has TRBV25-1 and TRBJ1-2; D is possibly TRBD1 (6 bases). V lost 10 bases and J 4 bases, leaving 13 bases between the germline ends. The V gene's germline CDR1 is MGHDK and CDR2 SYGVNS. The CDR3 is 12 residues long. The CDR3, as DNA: TGTGCCACCCTTGGAGGGGGCTATGGCTACACCTTC. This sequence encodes CATLGGGYGYTF.

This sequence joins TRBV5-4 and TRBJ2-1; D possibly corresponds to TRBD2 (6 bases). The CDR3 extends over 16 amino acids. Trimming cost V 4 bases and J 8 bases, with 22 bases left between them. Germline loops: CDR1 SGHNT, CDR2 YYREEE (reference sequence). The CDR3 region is CASSHDIAAPQDEQFF. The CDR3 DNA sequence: TGTGCCAGCAGCCACGACATAGCGGCCCCACAGGATGAGCAGTTCTTC.

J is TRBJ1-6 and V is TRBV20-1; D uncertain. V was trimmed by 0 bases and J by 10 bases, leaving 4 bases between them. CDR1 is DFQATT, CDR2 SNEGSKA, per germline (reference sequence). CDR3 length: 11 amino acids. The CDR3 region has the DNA TGCAGTGCTAGAGAATTATCACCCCTCCACTTT. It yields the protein CSARELSPLHF.

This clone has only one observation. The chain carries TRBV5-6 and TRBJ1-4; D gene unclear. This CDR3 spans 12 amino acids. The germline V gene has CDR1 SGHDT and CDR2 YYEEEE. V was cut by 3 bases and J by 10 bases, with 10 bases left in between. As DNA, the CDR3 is TGTGCCAGCAGCTCCATAACTAGAAAACTGTTTTTT. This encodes CASSSITRKLFF. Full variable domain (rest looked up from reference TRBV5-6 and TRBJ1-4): DAGVTQSPTHLIKTRGQQVTLRCSPKSGHDTVSWYQQALGQGPQFIFQYYEEEERQRGNFPDRFSGHQFPNYSSELNVNALLLGDSALYLCASSSITRKLFFGSGTQLSVL.

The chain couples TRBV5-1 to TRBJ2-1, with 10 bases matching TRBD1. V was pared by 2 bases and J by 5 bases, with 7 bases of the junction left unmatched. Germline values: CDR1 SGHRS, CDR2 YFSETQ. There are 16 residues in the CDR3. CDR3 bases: TGCGCCAGCAGCTTATCCGGACAGGGGGTACACAATGAGCAGTTCTTC. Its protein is CASSLSGQGVHNEQFF.

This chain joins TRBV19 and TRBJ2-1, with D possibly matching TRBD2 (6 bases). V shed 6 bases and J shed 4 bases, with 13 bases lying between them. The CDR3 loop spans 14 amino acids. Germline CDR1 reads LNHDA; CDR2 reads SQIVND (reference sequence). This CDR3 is CASREGQGYNEQFF. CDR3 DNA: TGTGCCAGTAGGGAGGGTCAGGGTTACAATGAGCAGTTCTTC. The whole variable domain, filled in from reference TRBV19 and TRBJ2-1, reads DGGITQSPKYLFRKEGQNVTLSCEQNLNHDAMYWYRQDPGQGLRLIYYSQIVNDFQKGDIAEGYSVSREKKESFPLTVTSAQKNPTAFYLCASREGQGYNEQFFGPGTRLTVL.

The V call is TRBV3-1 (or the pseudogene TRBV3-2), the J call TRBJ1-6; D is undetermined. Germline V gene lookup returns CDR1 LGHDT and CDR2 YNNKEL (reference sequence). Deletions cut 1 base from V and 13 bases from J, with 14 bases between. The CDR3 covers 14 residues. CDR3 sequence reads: CASSQVSGPSPLHF. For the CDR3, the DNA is TGTGCCAGCAGCCAAGTTTCTGGCCCCTCCCCCCTCCACTTT.

The CDR3 loop is CASSQERLAYYEQYF. The CDR3 DNA sequence: TGCGCCAGCAGCCAAGAGAGGCTAGCGTACTACGAGCAGTACTTC. This chain connects TRBV4-1 to TRBJ2-7, with D possibly matching TRBD2 (6 bases). Trimming cost V 0 bases and J 3 bases, with 12 bases left between them. Germline V gene data show CDR1 as MGHRA and CDR2 as YSYEKL. This CDR3 is built from 15 residues.

The CDR3 bases are TGCAGCGTTGAACGGTACGACGGAAACACCATATATTTT. Amino acid sequence: CSVERYDGNTIYF. The chain carries TRBV29-1 and TRBJ1-3, with D unresolved. The V gene's germline CDR1 is SQVTM and CDR2 ANQGSEA. The length of the CDR3 is 13 residues. Trimming took off 2 bases at V and 4 bases at J, with 9 bases between the two ends.

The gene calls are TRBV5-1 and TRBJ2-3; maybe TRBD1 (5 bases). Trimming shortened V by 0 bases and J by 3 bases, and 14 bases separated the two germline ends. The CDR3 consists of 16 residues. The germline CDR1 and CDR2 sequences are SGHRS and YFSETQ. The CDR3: CASSLDRPVGTDTQYF. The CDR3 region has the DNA TGCGCCAGCAGCTTGGACAGGCCTGTAGGGACAGATACGCAGTATTTT.

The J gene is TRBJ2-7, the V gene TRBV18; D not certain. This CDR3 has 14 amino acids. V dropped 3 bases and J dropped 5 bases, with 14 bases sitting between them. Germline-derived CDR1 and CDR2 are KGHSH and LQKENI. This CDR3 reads CASSPVIVQDEQYF. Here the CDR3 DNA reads TGTGCCAGCTCACCCGTAATAGTTCAAGACGAGCAGTACTTC.

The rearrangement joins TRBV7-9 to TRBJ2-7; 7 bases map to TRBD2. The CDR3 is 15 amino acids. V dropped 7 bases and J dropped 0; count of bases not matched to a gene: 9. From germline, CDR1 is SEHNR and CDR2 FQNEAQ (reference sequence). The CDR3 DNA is TGTGCCAGCACCGTTAAAGCGGGAAGCTCCTACGAGCAGTACTTC. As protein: CASTVKAGSSYEQYF.

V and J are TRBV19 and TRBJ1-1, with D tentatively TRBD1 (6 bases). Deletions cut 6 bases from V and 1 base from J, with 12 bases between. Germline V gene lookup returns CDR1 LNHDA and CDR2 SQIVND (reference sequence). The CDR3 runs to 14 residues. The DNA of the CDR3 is TGTGCCAGTAGCGTAGGGGGAGGGAACACTGAAGCTTTCTTT. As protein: CASSVGGGNTEAFF.